The 26 T cell receptor beta chains below were found in one sample sequenced in a study of blood T cell repertoires in COVID-19. Data came from immunoSEQ multiplex PCR; TCRdb stores just in-frame clones and leaves some out. In the table there are 140,000 to 150,000 clones, roughly 84% of which are singletons. The sequencing sample was made of peripheral blood. The source of these receptors is a man aged 25-45 years with COVID-19, enrolled during active disease.

The CDR3 DNA reads as TGTGCCAGCACCTCCGGTTGGGGGGAGTACGGTGGCTACACCTTC. It is translated as CASTSGWGEYGGYTF. The rearrangement uses TRBV28 and TRBJ1-2, with D perhaps matching TRBD1 (5 bases). V was pared by 7 bases and J by 7 bases, with 22 bases between. There are 15 residues in the CDR3. From germline, CDR1 is MDHEN and CDR2 SYDVKM.

This clone has more than one count but fewer than ten. V usage is TRBV9 and J usage is TRBJ1-3, with 7 bases matching TRBD1. V was clipped by 0 bases and J by 3 bases; unmatched bases: 3. CDR1 and CDR2 (germline): SGDLS, YYNGEE. CDR3 length equals 15 residues. The CDR3 DNA follows: TGTGCCAGCAGCGTAGCGAGGGACAGTGGAAACACCATATATTTT. Amino acid sequence: CASSVARDSGNTIYF.

V usage is TRBV19 and J usage is TRBJ1-1, with D possibly being TRBD1 (6 bases). V lost 4 bases, J lost 1 base, and 13 bases lay in between. The CDR3 sequence is 15 residues long. The germline gives CDR1 LNHDA, CDR2 SQIVND (reference sequence). CDR3 residues: CASSTTGSGNTEAFF. The CDR3 region has the DNA TGTGCCAGTAGTACTACAGGGTCTGGGAACACTGAAGCTTTCTTT.

This clone has just one count. The V call is TRBV28, the J call TRBJ2-7, with 7 bases matching TRBD2. The ends lost 3 bases at V and 3 bases at J; junction bases unmatched: 2. CDR1 MDHEN and CDR2 SYDVKM come from the germline V gene. The length of the CDR3 is 13 residues. The DNA of the CDR3 is TGTGCCAGCAGTTTGCCTAGCGGCTACGAGCAGTACTTC. Its translation: CASSLPSGYEQYF.

V and J are TRBV27 and TRBJ1-1; tentatively, D is TRBD1 (5 bases). The CDR3 is 13 residues long. V was trimmed by 10 bases and J by 4 bases, leaving 16 bases between them. Per the germline V gene, CDR1 is MNHEY and CDR2 is SMNVEV (reference sequence). This CDR3 is CATQRGSGTEAFF. CDR3 DNA sequence: TGTGCCACCCAAAGGGGATCGGGCACTGAAGCTTTCTTT.

The chain combines TRBV27 with TRBJ1-6; D perhaps matches TRBD1 (6 bases). The CDR3 has 16 amino acids. The V end was cut by 4 bases, the J end by 8 bases, with 18 bases between. Germline-derived CDR1 and CDR2 are MNHEY and SMNVEV (reference sequence). For the CDR3, the DNA is TGTGCCAGCAGTTCCAACTTACTGACAGGCTATTCACCCCTCCACTTT. This codes for CASSSNLLTGYSPLHF.

The chain is built from TRBV7-8 and TRBJ1-1, with a possible D match to TRBD1 (6 bases). Germline-derived CDR1 and CDR2 are SGHVS and FQNEAQ. This CDR3 comprises 13 residues. Trimming removed 8 bases at V and 4 bases at J, with 14 bases between. DNA for the CDR3: TGTGCCAGCGTGGGGGGGGCCGGCACTGAAGCTTTCTTT. This translates into CASVGGAGTEAFF.

The genes are TRBV2 and TRBJ2-1, with 10 nucleotides matching TRBD1. CDR3 length: 13 amino acids. V gave up 7 bases and J gave up 10 bases; unmatched junction bases: 7. Germline V lookup: CDR1 SNHLY, CDR2 FYNNEI. Here the CDR3 DNA reads TGTGCCAGCACGGGACAGGGGTTACGGGAGCAGTTCTTC. As protein: CASTGQGLREQFF.

The chain combines TRBV9 with TRBJ2-2; no firm D call. The CDR3 has 12 residues. Trimming took off 4 bases at V and 3 bases at J, with 4 bases between the two ends. The germline V gene encodes CDR1 SGDLS and CDR2 YYNGEE. Here the CDR3 DNA reads TGTGCCAGCAGCCTCCACACCGGGGAGCTGTTTTTT. As protein: CASSLHTGELFF.

This clone turned up a few times. The V gene is TRBV4-3, the J gene TRBJ1-2, with D hard to call. Germline assignment: CDR1 LGHNA and CDR2 YSLEER. The CDR3 has 15 amino acids. Trimming removed 0 bases at V and 2 bases at J, with 10 bases between. The CDR3 sequence is CASSQDHPENYGYTF. DNA of the CDR3: TGCGCCAGCAGCCAAGATCATCCGGAGAACTATGGCTACACCTTC.

V and J are TRBV11-2 and TRBJ2-7; perhaps TRBD1 as D (6 bases). The CDR3 is made up of 16 amino acids. V dropped 1 base and J dropped 4 bases, with 17 bases sitting between them. Germline V gene lookup returns CDR1 SGHAT and CDR2 FQNNGV. This CDR3 reads CASSLVGTGTPYEQYF. The CDR3 nucleotides are TGTGCCAGCAGCTTAGTTGGCACAGGGACACCTTACGAGCAGTACTTC.

The sample holds a few counts of this clone. The chain has TRBV7-3 and TRBJ2-7; 8 bases agree with TRBD1. The germline V gene encodes CDR1 SGHTA and CDR2 FQGTGA. This CDR3 comprises 14 residues. V lost 4 bases to trimming and J lost 6 bases; unmatched junction nucleotides: 8. The CDR3 loop is CASSSQGATGEQYF. Written as DNA, the CDR3 is TGTGCCAGCAGCTCTCAGGGGGCAACGGGCGAGCAGTACTTC.

A note on this clone: Other DNA sequences in the sample encode the same CDR3. The chain links TRBV5-4 to TRBJ1-4, with D perhaps matching TRBD1 (6 bases). Germline lookup yields CDR1 SGHNT and CDR2 YYREEE (reference sequence). The CDR3 extends over 13 amino acids. Deletions cut 0 bases from V and 7 bases from J, with 7 bases between. The CDR3 loop is CASSLDRVEKLFF. CDR3 sequence (DNA): TGTGCCAGCAGCTTGGACAGGGTTGAAAAACTGTTTTTT.

The genes are TRBV9 and TRBJ2-1; weak D call: TRBD2 (6 bases). V shed 2 bases and J shed 9 bases, with 18 bases lying between them. The CDR3 length is 15 residues. Germline values: CDR1 SGDLS, CDR2 YYNGEE. The CDR3 sequence is CASSVLGAGRGEQFF. CDR3 in DNA: TGTGCCAGCAGCGTTCTGGGCGCTGGGCGGGGTGAGCAGTTCTTC.

The chain joins TRBV4-2 to TRBJ1-1; D is possibly TRBD1 (5 bases). The germline V gene encodes CDR1 LGHNA and CDR2 YNFKEQ. V lost 1 base and J 1 base, leaving 7 bases between the germline ends. The CDR3 sequence is 14 residues long. The CDR3, as DNA: TGTGCCAGCAGCCAAGGCAGGGAGAACACTGAAGCTTTCTTT. It encodes CASSQGRENTEAFF.

A single count supports this clone. This chain joins TRBV28 and TRBJ1-4; the match to TRBD1 covers 8 bases. The CDR3 is made up of 14 amino acids. The V segment lost 6 bases and the J segment 4 bases; nucleotides outside the gene matches: 4. Germline CDR1 is MDHEN and CDR2 is SYDVKM. The CDR3, as DNA: TGTGCCAGCAGCAGGACAGGGTTTAATGAAAAACTGTTTTTT. Amino acids: CASSRTGFNEKLFF.

J is TRBJ2-2 and V is TRBV6-5, with 9 bases identical to TRBD1. V lost 2 bases and J lost 7; bases outside the gene matches: 5. Germline CDR1 and CDR2: MNHEY and SVGAGI. This CDR3 has 15 residues. DNA for the CDR3: TGTGCCAGCAGTTACATACAGGGGGCGTTCGGGGAGCTGTTTTTT. Residues: CASSYIQGAFGELFF.

The chain combines TRBV5-5 with TRBJ2-7; D gene uncertain. Looked up from germline, CDR1 is SGHKS and CDR2 is YYEKEE (reference sequence). The CDR3 has 14 amino acids. V lost 0 bases to trimming and J lost 1 base, with 8 bases between them. The DNA for the CDR3 is TGTGCCAGCAGCTTGGCACACGTATCCTACGAGCAGTACTTC. It yields the protein CASSLAHVSYEQYF.

V is TRBV7-8 and J is TRBJ2-1; no clear D. CDR1 SGHVS and CDR2 FQNEAQ come from the germline V gene. This CDR3 contains 14 residues. Trimming took 1 base from V and 5 from J, leaving 9 bases between them. The chain's CDR3 is CASSLVSHNNEQFF. CDR3 nucleotide sequence: TGTGCCAGCAGCTTAGTGTCCCACAACAATGAGCAGTTCTTC.

Comment on this clone: The conserved phenylalanine or tryptophan is not found at the CDR3 terminus, so this likely reflects a read error. The limits of the CDR3 on the DNA are not certain, so only TCRdb's listed CDR3 is given. The chain recombines TRBV28 with TRBJ2-3; the table's D call of TRBD1 was not tested on the DNA. The CDR3 is 8 residues long, ends included. The germline V gene encodes CDR1 MDHEN and CDR2 SYDVKM. CDR3 in amino acids: CASSFSRG.

The rearrangement joins TRBV28 to TRBJ2-3, with D unclear. Germline CDR1 and CDR2: MDHEN and SYDVKM. This CDR3 is 12 amino acids long. Between the trimmed V and J ends, which lost 8 bases and 4 bases, there was a span of 10 bases. Here the CDR3 DNA reads TGTGCCAGCGTCGGTCGGGCAGATACGCAGTATTTT. It is translated as CASVGRADTQYF.

V is TRBV18 and J is TRBJ1-1; 7 bases fit TRBD1. J lost 0 bases, V lost 6 bases, and 7 bases had no gene match. Germline-derived CDR1 and CDR2 are KGHSH and LQKENI. The CDR3 extends over 15 amino acids. The CDR3 DNA is TGTGCCAGCTCGGTGACAGGGATGATGAACACTGAAGCTTTCTTT. It yields the protein CASSVTGMMNTEAFF.

This chain uses TRBV19 with TRBJ2-3, with TRBD2 matching over 11 bases. This CDR3 is 16 amino acids long. After removal of 5 bases from V and 6 bases from J, the junction contained 10 bases not matched to a gene. Germline CDR1 reads LNHDA; CDR2 reads SQIVND (reference sequence). The CDR3 nucleotides are TGTGCCAGTAGTGAACTACTAGCGGGAGTAGGTGATACGCAGTATTTT. Translated: CASSELLAGVGDTQYF.

V and J are TRBV24-1 and TRBJ2-1, with 7 bases that match TRBD2. CDR1 KGHDR and CDR2 SFDVKD come from the germline V gene. The CDR3 extends over 14 amino acids. J lost 0 bases, V lost 5 bases, and 0 bases had no gene match. This CDR3 is CATSVAGSYNEQFF. DNA of the CDR3: TGTGCCACCAGTGTAGCGGGCTCCTACAATGAGCAGTTCTTC.

The chain couples TRBV7-8 to TRBJ1-2; tentatively, D is TRBD1 (6 bases). The CDR3 has 14 residues. V dropped 5 bases and J dropped 4 bases, with 14 bases sitting between them. Germline V gene data show CDR1 as SGHVS and CDR2 as FQNEAQ. The CDR3 DNA is TGTGCCAGCAGCCGGGAGCCGGACAGCTATGGCTACACCTTC. Protein sequence: CASSREPDSYGYTF.

In this sample, this clone turned up a few times. The chain links TRBV29-1 to TRBJ2-1; D is possibly TRBD1 (5 bases). Germline-derived CDR1 and CDR2 are SQVTM and ANQGSEA. The CDR3 is 15 residues long. Trimming stripped 3 bases from V and 6 bases from J, with 18 bases between. The CDR3 DNA is TGCAGCGTTGAGGACCCTACCCGGACAAGCAATGAGCAGTTCTTC. This encodes CSVEDPTRTSNEQFF.